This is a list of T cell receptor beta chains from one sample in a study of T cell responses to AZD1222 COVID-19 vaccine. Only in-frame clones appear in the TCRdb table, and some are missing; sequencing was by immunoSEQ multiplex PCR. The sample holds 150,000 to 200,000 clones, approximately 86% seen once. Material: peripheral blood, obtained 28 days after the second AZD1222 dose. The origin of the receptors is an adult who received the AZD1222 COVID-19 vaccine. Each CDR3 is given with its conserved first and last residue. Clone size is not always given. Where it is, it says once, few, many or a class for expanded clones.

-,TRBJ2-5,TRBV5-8,CASSWGTGGQETQYF
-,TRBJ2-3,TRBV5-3,CARSSSTDTQYF
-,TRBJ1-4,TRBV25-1,CASTRATNEKLFF
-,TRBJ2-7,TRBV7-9,CASSLVVQEQYF
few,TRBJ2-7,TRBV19,CASSTSESSYEQYF
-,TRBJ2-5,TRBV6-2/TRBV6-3,CASSLTSGGNYQETQYF
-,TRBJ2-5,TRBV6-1,CASSANPGQGAGETQYF
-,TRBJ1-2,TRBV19,CASTRPTQGYGYTF
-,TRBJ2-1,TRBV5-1,CASSGGQGASYNEQFF
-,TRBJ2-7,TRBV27,CASSLSWRVTYEQYF
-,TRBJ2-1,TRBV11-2,CASSALAGGFEQFF
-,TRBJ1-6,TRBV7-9,CASSWGQGGNSPLHF
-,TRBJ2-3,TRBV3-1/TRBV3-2,CASSQGPGKVGTQYF
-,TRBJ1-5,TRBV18,CASSPRSRSAYDQPQHF
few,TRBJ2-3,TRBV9,CASSVAGQGTQYF
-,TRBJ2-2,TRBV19,CASSIGGDTGELFF
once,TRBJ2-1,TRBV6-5,CASSLTADSYNEQFF
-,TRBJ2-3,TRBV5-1,CASSFSGGITDTQYF